Each of the 30 T cell receptor beta chains below was sequenced from the same sample in a study of cytomegalovirus exposure and HLA in healthy donors (dated by TCRdb to about 2017). Library creation used the immunoSEQ multiplex PCR assay. TCRdb took this table from immuneACCESS and kept in-frame rearrangements with V and J called. Such tables lack part of the clones; where checked against another copy, unresolved V genes explain under half of the gap, and the rest is unexplained. The sample contains roughly 56,000 clones, roughly nine tenths of them found a single time. Clones ranked in the top ten supply 2.2% of the sample. The sample taken for sequencing was PBMCs. The receptors here all came from a woman in her 30s in good health and CMV-seronegative.

The chain links TRBV15 to TRBJ2-1, with TRBD2 matching over 7 bases. The CDR3 length is 17 residues. The junction had 11 bases not matched to a gene; V was cut back by 2 bases and J by 4 bases. The germline gives CDR1 LNHNV, CDR2 YYDKDF (reference sequence). The CDR3 bases are TGTGCCACCAGCAGACTACAAACCGGGAGGCCGTACAATGAGCAGTTCTTC. The encoded protein is CATSRLQTGRPYNEQFF.

The chain carries TRBV2 and TRBJ1-2; D is ambiguous. CDR1 is SNHLY and CDR2 is FYNNEI in the germline V gene. The CDR3 sequence is 13 residues long. V shed 7 bases and J shed 9 bases, with 18 bases lying between them. In DNA form, the CDR3 reads TGTGCCAGCAACGTTGAGGGAATTAAAAGCTACACCTTC. Its protein is CASNVEGIKSYTF.

V is TRBV27 and J is TRBJ2-1, with 8 bases lining up with TRBD2. CDR1 and CDR2 from the germline V gene are MNHEY and SMNVEV (reference sequence). V shed 8 bases, J shed 6 bases, and the junction held 9 bases outside the gene matches. This CDR3 has 14 amino acids. CDR3: CASRPGLDLNEQFF. CDR3 DNA sequence: TGTGCCAGCCGGCCGGGACTAGACCTCAATGAGCAGTTCTTC.

The chain recombines TRBV4-2 with TRBJ2-1, with a possible D match to TRBD1 (5 bases). Trimming cost V 0 bases and J 0 bases, with 12 bases left between them. CDR3 length: 17 residues. Germline lookup yields CDR1 LGHNA and CDR2 YNFKEQ. In DNA form, the CDR3 reads TGTGCCAGCAGCCAAGAAGACTGGCAGGGCTCCTACAATGAGCAGTTCTTC. It yields the protein CASSQEDWQGSYNEQFF.

This clone was seen once. This chain joins TRBV10-1 and TRBJ1-1; TRBD1 matches 7 bases. Germline loops: CDR1 WNHNN, CDR2 SYGVQD (reference sequence). The V gene end was trimmed by 6 bases and the J gene end by 1 base; junction bases not matched to a gene: 8. The CDR3 has 15 residues. In DNA form, the CDR3 reads TGCGCCAGCAGCCTTTACAGGGGCCCGAACACTGAAGCTTTCTTT. Translated, it gives CASSLYRGPNTEAFF.

The chain carries TRBV6-6 and TRBJ1-5, with TRBD1 matching over 11 bases. V lost 8 bases, J lost 9 bases, and 12 bases stayed unmatched. This CDR3 has 15 residues. Germline assignment: CDR1 MNHNY and CDR2 SVGAGI (reference sequence). CDR3 loop: CASWTADRGRGPQHF. In nucleotides, the CDR3 is TGTGCCAGCTGGACCGCGGACAGGGGGCGCGGGCCCCAGCATTTT.

The rearrangement uses TRBV5-7 and TRBJ2-1; 11 bases agree with TRBD1. TRBV5-7 is treated as an ORF (open reading frame) with a function not yet certain. V was clipped by 2 bases and J by 7 bases; unmatched bases: 2. The CDR3 loop spans 14 amino acids. CDR3 amino acids: CASSFRDRGNEQFF. CDR3 nucleotides: TGTGCCAGCAGCTTCCGGGACAGGGGGAATGAGCAGTTCTTC.

This clone was recorded only once. The V and J genes are TRBV7-3 and TRBJ2-3, with TRBD2 matching 7 bases. CDR1 and CDR2 from the germline V gene are SGHTA and FQGTGA. The CDR3 loop spans 16 amino acids. Trimming took 3 bases from V and 0 from J; bases not matched to a gene: 6. CDR3: CASSFPGGRSTDTQYF. The CDR3 DNA reads as TGTGCCAGCAGCTTTCCGGGAGGACGAAGCACAGATACGCAGTATTTT.

The V gene is TRBV28, the J gene TRBJ2-7, with TRBD2 matching 14 bases. Germline loops: CDR1 MDHEN, CDR2 SYDVKM. The CDR3 is made up of 16 amino acids. V shed 5 bases, J shed 4 bases, and the junction held 7 bases outside the gene matches. This CDR3 is CASSPTSGRAVYEQYF. CDR3 DNA: TGTGCCAGCAGTCCGACTAGCGGGAGGGCCGTTTACGAGCAGTACTTC.

The CDR3: CASSLGQATVLYEQYF. The CDR3 nucleotides read TGTGCCAGCAGTTTAGGACAGGCGACCGTTCTATACGAGCAGTACTTC. The chain combines TRBV28 with TRBJ2-7, with TRBD1 matching over 7 bases. Germline V lookup: CDR1 MDHEN, CDR2 SYDVKM. CDR3 length equals 16 residues. After removal of 2 bases from V and 4 bases from J, the junction contained 11 bases not matched to a gene.

V gene TRBV19 combines with J gene TRBJ2-3; TRBD1 might be the D (6 bases). The ends were cut back, 11 bases at V and 5 bases at J, with 20 bases in the middle. Germline CDR1 LNHDA, CDR2 SQIVND (reference sequence). The length of the CDR3 is 14 residues. The CDR3 region has the DNA TGTGCCCCCTCACAGGGCAGACTCGGAGATACGCAGTATTTT. It translates to CAPSQGRLGDTQYF.

The chain joins TRBV14 to TRBJ2-2; the D is unclear. Germline assignment: CDR1 SGHDN and CDR2 FVKESK. V lost 5 bases and J 1 base, leaving 8 bases between the germline ends. This CDR3 has 14 residues. The CDR3 spells CASSFHLNTGELFF. The CDR3 DNA is TGTGCCAGCAGCTTCCACTTGAACACCGGGGAGCTGTTTTTT.

This chain connects TRBV10-3 to TRBJ2-5; 8 bases map to TRBD2. In germline, CDR1 is ENHRY, CDR2 SYGVKD. With 2 bases clipped from V and 7 bases from J, the junction kept 12 bases outside the gene matches. The CDR3 has 16 residues. CDR3 region: CAISEAWGAGDGTQYF. In nucleotides, the CDR3 is TGTGCCATCAGTGAGGCTTGGGGAGCGGGAGATGGGACCCAGTACTTC.

The CDR3 protein is CASSEYTGNTGELFF. CDR3 sequence (DNA): TGTGCCAGCAGTGAATATACAGGGAACACCGGGGAGCTGTTTTTT. This rearrangement joins TRBV25-1 to TRBJ2-2, with D tentatively TRBD1 (5 bases). The CDR3 is 15 amino acids. Trimming took off 0 bases at V and 1 base at J, with 6 bases between the two ends. Germline V gene sequence: CDR1 MGHDK, CDR2 SYGVNS.

CDR3 region: CASSESSGLAKNIQYF. The CDR3 DNA follows: TGTGCCAGCAGTGAATCTAGCGGCCTAGCCAAAAACATTCAGTACTTC. The V and J genes are TRBV2 and TRBJ2-4, with 7 nucleotides matching TRBD2. With V trimmed by 2 bases and J by 0 bases, 4 bases remained unmatched. The CDR3 length is 16 residues. Germline loops: CDR1 SNHLY, CDR2 FYNNEI. The full variable domain, in which reference TRBV2 and TRBJ2-4 provide the parts outside the CDR3, is EPEVTQTPSHQVTQMGQEVILRCVPISNHLYFYWYRQILGQKVEFLVSFYNNEISEKSEIFDDQFSVERPDGSNFTLKIRSTKLEDSAMYFCASSESSGLAKNIQYFGAGTRLSVL.

The chain is built from TRBV4-2 and TRBJ2-2; tentative D call: TRBD1 (5 bases). Germline V gene lookup returns CDR1 LGHNA and CDR2 YNFKEQ. The ends were cut back, 0 bases at V and 6 bases at J, with 11 bases in the middle. This CDR3 spans 15 amino acids. CDR3: CASSQELQVPGELFF. The CDR3 nucleotides are TGTGCCAGCAGCCAAGAGCTACAGGTCCCCGGGGAGCTGTTTTTT.

The rearrangement joins TRBV7-9 to TRBJ1-2; D remains unclear. The V end was cut by 5 bases, the J end by 8 bases, with 9 bases between. The CDR3 extends over 11 amino acids. In germline, CDR1 is SEHNR, CDR2 FQNEAQ (reference sequence). DNA of the CDR3: TGTGCCAGCAGCCTCGCCGGGGGCTACACCTTC. It specifies CASSLAGGYTF.

This chain connects TRBV4-1 to TRBJ2-1, with 7 bases fitting TRBD2. V lost 0 bases, J lost 2 bases, and 4 bases stayed unmatched. The germline V gene encodes CDR1 MGHRA and CDR2 YSYEKL. This CDR3 has 16 amino acids. In DNA form, the CDR3 reads TGCGCCAGCAGCCAAGAACCGGGACTACCCTACAATGAGCAGTTCTTC. Residues: CASSQEPGLPYNEQFF.

The gene calls are TRBV10-3 and TRBJ2-3, with 10 positions matching TRBD2. The CDR3 covers 17 residues. V trimming: 10 bases; J trimming: 0 bases; junction bases outside the gene matches: 13. Looked up from germline, CDR1 is ENHRY and CDR2 is SYGVKD. The CDR3 DNA follows: TGTGCCACCGATGAAGGGACTAGCGAAACTAGCACAGATACGCAGTATTTT. This translates into CATDEGTSETSTDTQYF.

J is TRBJ2-5 and V is TRBV27; TRBD1 might be the D (6 bases). V lost 6 bases and J lost 0, with 11 bases in between. This CDR3 spans 14 amino acids. Germline values: CDR1 MNHEY, CDR2 SMNVEV (reference sequence). This chain's CDR3 is CASRGQGYQETQYF. Written as DNA, the CDR3 is TGTGCCAGCAGGGGTCAGGGGTACCAAGAGACCCAGTACTTC.

J is TRBJ1-2 and V is TRBV9, with TRBD1 as a possible D gene (5 bases). This CDR3 has 15 amino acids. CDR1 is SGDLS, CDR2 YYNGEE, per germline. Between the trimmed V and J ends, which lost 1 base and 6 bases, there was a span of 16 bases. CDR3 loop: CASSVQGRVVDGYTF. As DNA, the CDR3 is TGTGCCAGCAGCGTACAAGGCAGGGTCGTAGATGGCTACACCTTC.

The genes are TRBV27 and TRBJ2-6; tentative D call: TRBD1 (6 bases). The germline V gene encodes CDR1 MNHEY and CDR2 SMNVEV (reference sequence). V lost 5 bases and J lost 2, with 16 bases in between. The CDR3 runs to 17 residues. The CDR3 DNA reads as TGTGCCAGCAGTCCCCTATGGACAGCCCCTGGGGCCAACGTCCTGACTTTC. Amino acids: CASSPLWTAPGANVLTF.

The chain links TRBV7-8 to TRBJ2-7; 12 bases agree with TRBD2. The CDR3 is 16 amino acids. With 5 bases clipped from V and 2 bases from J, the junction kept 7 bases outside the gene matches. CDR1 is SGHVS, CDR2 FQNEAQ, per germline. DNA of the CDR3: TGTGCCAGCAGCATAGGGACTAGCGGGTACACCTACGAGCAGTACTTC. Translated, it gives CASSIGTSGYTYEQYF. The full variable domain, with the rest looked up from reference TRBV7-8 and TRBJ2-7, is GAGVSQSPRYKVAKRGQDVALRCDPISGHVSLFWYQQALGQGPEFLTYFQNEAQLDKSGLPSDRFFAERPEGSVSTLKIQRTQQEDSAVYLCASSIGTSGYTYEQYFGPGTRLTVT.

V usage is TRBV19 and J usage is TRBJ2-3; TRBD2 aligns across 9 bases. This CDR3 spans 14 amino acids. Germline CDR1 is LNHDA and CDR2 is SQIVND (reference sequence). Germline trimming cut 6 bases from V and 5 bases from J; bases unmatched to any gene: 6. The CDR3 loop reads CASRRRGGEDTQYF. CDR3 DNA: TGTGCCAGTAGAAGGCGGGGGGGAGAAGATACGCAGTATTTT.

V is TRBV7-9 and J is TRBJ2-6; tentatively, D is TRBD1 (5 bases). The CDR3 is made up of 17 amino acids. The V end was cut by 3 bases, the J end by 0 bases, with 12 bases between. CDR1 is SEHNR, CDR2 FQNEAQ, per germline (reference sequence). The CDR3 loop is CASSLGLPSSGANVLTF. CDR3 in DNA: TGTGCCAGCAGCTTGGGGCTACCCAGCTCTGGGGCCAACGTCCTGACTTTC.

The rearrangement joins TRBV7-9 to TRBJ1-2; D is possibly TRBD1 (6 bases). This CDR3 comprises 13 residues. CDR1 is SEHNR, CDR2 FQNEAQ, per germline (reference sequence). V lost 5 bases and J 4 bases, leaving 11 bases between the germline ends. The CDR3 bases are TGTGCCAGCAGCGAGACAGGCCTCTATGGCTACACCTTC. Its translation is CASSETGLYGYTF.

V is TRBV7-8 and J is TRBJ2-7; TRBD2 matches at 12 bases. The CDR3 contains 16 residues. V shed 3 bases, J shed 6 bases, and the junction held 9 bases outside the gene matches. Looked up from germline, CDR1 is SGHVS and CDR2 is FQNEAQ. The CDR3 sequence is CASSFPLAGGPGEQYF. The DNA for the CDR3 is TGTGCCAGCAGCTTCCCCCTAGCGGGAGGGCCGGGCGAGCAGTACTTC. Complete variable domain (other parts from reference TRBV7-8 and TRBJ2-7): GAGVSQSPRYKVAKRGQDVALRCDPISGHVSLFWYQQALGQGPEFLTYFQNEAQLDKSGLPSDRFFAERPEGSVSTLKIQRTQQEDSAVYLCASSFPLAGGPGEQYFGPGTRLTVT.

The chain links TRBV30 to TRBJ1-1; D uncertain. The CDR3 runs to 15 residues. Germline CDR1 and CDR2: GTSNPN and SVGIG (reference sequence). V gave up 2 bases and J gave up 7 bases, with 20 bases separating them. CDR3 loop: CAWSYTPRFLIEAFF. The CDR3 nucleotides read TGTGCCTGGAGTTATACCCCTCGGTTCCTCATTGAAGCTTTCTTT. Variable domain in full (rest from reference TRBV30 and TRBJ1-1): SQTIHQWPATLVQPVGSPLSLECTVEGTSNPNLYWYRQAAGRGLQLLFYSVGIGQISSEVPQNLSASRPQDRQFILSSKKLLLSDSGFYLCAWSYTPRFLIEAFFGQGTRLTVV.

The rearrangement joins TRBV2 to TRBJ1-5, with a weak D call TRBD1 (6 bases). Trimming stripped 4 bases from V and 2 bases from J, with 9 bases between. The V gene's germline CDR1 is SNHLY and CDR2 FYNNEI. The CDR3 has 14 residues. The CDR3 spells CASSGGGGNQPQHF. CDR3 nucleotides: TGTGCCAGCAGTGGAGGGGGGGGCAATCAGCCCCAGCATTTT.

V is TRBV4-2 and J is TRBJ2-3, with D tentatively TRBD2 (7 bases). Germline V gene sequence: CDR1 LGHNA, CDR2 YNFKEQ. CDR3 length equals 17 residues. V was trimmed by 3 bases and J by 5 bases, leaving 21 bases between them. This CDR3 reads CASSQWGAAGQGDTQYF. DNA for the CDR3: TGTGCCAGCAGCCAGTGGGGAGCAGCGGGACAAGGAGATACGCAGTATTTT.